The present entry profiles one TCR beta chain with its context. CDR3 length: 16 residues. Trimming cost V 0 bases and J 0 bases, with 9 bases left between them. Germline V lookup: CDR1 KGHSY, CDR2 FQNENV. This entry comes from a study of T cell changes during pregnancy in multiple sclerosis. This table comes from immunoSEQ multiplex PCR, and its TCRdb copy is limited to in-frame clones, with some not included. The table records about 31,000 clones, just over 85% of them present only once. This sequence originates from a female donor in good health, enrolled as a control in a pregnancy study. The chain recombines TRBV16 with TRBJ1-3; unclear D gene. This specimen consisted of CD4+ T cells from peripheral blood mononuclear cells, obtained in the first trimester of pregnancy. Written as DNA, the CDR3 is TGTGCCAGCAGCCAATCCAACAGCCACTCTGGAAACACCATATATTTT. Protein: CASSQSNSHSGNTIYF.